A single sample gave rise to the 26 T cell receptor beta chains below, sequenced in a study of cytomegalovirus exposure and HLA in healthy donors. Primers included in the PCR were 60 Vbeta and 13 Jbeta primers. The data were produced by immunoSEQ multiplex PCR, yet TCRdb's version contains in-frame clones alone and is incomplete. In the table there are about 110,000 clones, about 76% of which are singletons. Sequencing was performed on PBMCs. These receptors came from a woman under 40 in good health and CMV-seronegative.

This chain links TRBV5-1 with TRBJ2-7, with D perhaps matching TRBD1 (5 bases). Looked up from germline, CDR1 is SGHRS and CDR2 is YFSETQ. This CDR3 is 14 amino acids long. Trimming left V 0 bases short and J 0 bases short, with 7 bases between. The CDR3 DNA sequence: TGCGCCAGCAGCTTGGACAGGTACTCCTACGAGCAGTACTTC. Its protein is CASSLDRYSYEQYF.

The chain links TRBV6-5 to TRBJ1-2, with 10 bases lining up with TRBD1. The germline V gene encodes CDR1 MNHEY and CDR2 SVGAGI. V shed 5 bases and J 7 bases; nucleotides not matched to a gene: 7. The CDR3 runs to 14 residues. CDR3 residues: CASSPTGGVVGYTF. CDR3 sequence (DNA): TGTGCCAGCAGTCCGACAGGGGGCGTAGTTGGCTACACCTTC.

In nucleotides, the CDR3 is TGCAGCGTTGTGGCGTGGGACAGCCAAGAGACCCAGTACTTC. Translation gives CSVVAWDSQETQYF. J is TRBJ2-5 and V is TRBV29-1; 7 bases align to TRBD1. The CDR3 is 14 amino acids. The V gene end was trimmed by 4 bases and the J gene end by 1 base; junction bases not matched to a gene: 6. Germline V CDR1 and CDR2: SQVTM, ANQGSEA.

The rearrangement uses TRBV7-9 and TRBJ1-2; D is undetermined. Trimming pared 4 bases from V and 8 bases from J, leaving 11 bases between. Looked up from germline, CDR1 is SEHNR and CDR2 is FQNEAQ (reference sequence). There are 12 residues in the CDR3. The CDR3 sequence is CASSSERSGYTF. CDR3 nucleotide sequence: TGTGCCAGCAGCTCCGAGCGAAGCGGCTACACCTTC. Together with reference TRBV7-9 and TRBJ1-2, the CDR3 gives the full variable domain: DTGVSQNPRHKITKRGQNVTFRCDPISEHNRLYWYRQTLGQGPEFLTYFQNEAQLEKSRLLSDRFSAERPKGSFSTLEIQRTEQGDSAMYLCASSSERSGYTFGSGTRLTVV.

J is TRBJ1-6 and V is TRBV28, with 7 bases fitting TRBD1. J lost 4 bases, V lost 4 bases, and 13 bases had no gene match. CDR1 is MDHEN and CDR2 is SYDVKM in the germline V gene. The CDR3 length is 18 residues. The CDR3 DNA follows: TGTGCCAGCAGTTCCACTCGAAGATTACAGGGGTATAATTCACCCCTCCACTTT. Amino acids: CASSSTRRLQGYNSPLHF.

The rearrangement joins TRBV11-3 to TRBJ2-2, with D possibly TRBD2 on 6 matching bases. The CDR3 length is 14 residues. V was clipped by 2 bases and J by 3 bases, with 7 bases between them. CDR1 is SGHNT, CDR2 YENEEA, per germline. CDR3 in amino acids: CASSLWGDTGELFF. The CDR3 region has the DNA TGTGCCAGCAGCTTATGGGGGGACACCGGGGAGCTGTTTTTT.

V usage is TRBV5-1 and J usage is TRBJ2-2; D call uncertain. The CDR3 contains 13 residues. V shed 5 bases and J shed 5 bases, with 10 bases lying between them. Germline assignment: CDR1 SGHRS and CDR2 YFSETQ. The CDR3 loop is CASSAEKTGELFF. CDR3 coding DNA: TGCGCCAGCAGTGCGGAAAAAACCGGGGAGCTGTTTTTT. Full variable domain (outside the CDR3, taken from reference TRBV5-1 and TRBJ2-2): KAGVTQTPRYLIKTRGQQVTLSCSPISGHRSVSWYQQTPGQGLQFLFEYFSETQRNKGNFPGRFSGRQFSNSRSEMNVSTLELGDSALYLCASSAEKTGELFFGEGSRLTVL.

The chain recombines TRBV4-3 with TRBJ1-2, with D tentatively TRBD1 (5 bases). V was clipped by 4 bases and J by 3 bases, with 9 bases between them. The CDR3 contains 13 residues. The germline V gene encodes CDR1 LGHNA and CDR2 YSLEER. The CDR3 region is CASSPSGDYGYTF. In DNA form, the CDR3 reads TGCGCCAGCAGCCCTTCGGGGGACTATGGCTACACCTTC.

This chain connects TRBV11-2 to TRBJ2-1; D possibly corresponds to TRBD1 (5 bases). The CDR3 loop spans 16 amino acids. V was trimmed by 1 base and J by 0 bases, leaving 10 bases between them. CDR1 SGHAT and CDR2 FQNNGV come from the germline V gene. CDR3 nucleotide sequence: TGTGCCAGCAGCTTAGGTGGGGCGAGCTCCTACAATGAGCAGTTCTTC. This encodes CASSLGGASSYNEQFF.

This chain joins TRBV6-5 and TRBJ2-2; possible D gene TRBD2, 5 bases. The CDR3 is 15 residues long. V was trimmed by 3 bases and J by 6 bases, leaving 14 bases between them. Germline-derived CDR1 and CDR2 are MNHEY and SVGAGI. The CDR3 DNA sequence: TGTGCCAGCAGTTATCTGCGGGTTAAGGCCGGGGAGCTGTTTTTT. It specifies CASSYLRVKAGELFF.

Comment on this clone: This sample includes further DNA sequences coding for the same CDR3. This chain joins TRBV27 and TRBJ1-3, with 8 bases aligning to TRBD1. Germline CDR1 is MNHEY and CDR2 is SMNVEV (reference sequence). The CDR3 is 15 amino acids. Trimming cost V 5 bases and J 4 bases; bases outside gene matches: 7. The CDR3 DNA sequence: TGTGCCAGCAGTCCACGGACAGGGTCCGGAAACACCATATATTTT. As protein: CASSPRTGSGNTIYF.

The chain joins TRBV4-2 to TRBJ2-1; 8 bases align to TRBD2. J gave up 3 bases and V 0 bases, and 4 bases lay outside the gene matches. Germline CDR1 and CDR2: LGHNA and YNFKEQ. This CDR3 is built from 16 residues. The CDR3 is CASSQDTSGYYNEQFF. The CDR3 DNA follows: TGTGCCAGCAGCCAAGATACTAGCGGATACTACAATGAGCAGTTCTTC.

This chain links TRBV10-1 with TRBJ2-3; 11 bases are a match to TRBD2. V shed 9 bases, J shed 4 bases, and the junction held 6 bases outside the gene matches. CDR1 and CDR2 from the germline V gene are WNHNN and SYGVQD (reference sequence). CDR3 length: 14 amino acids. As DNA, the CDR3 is TGCGCCAGTGGACTAGCGGGTTCTCCAGATACGCAGTATTTT. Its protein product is CASGLAGSPDTQYF.

DNA for the CDR3: TGTGCCACCAGCTCACAACTGACAGACTACTATGGCTACACCTTC. Protein sequence: CATSSQLTDYYGYTF. This chain uses TRBV15 with TRBJ1-2; D may be TRBD1 (5 bases). The CDR3 length is 15 residues. Germline CDR1 and CDR2: LNHNV and YYDKDF (reference sequence). The V and J ends lost 5 bases and 3 bases respectively, with 16 bases between them.

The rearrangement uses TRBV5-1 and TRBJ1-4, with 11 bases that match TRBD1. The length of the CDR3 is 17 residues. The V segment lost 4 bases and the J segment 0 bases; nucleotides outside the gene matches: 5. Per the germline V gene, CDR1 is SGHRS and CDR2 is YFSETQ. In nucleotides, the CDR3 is TGCGCCAGCAGCACCGGGACAGGGGGGGCAACTAATGAAAAACTGTTTTTT. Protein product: CASSTGTGGATNEKLFF. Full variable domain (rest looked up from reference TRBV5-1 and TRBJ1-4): KAGVTQTPRYLIKTRGQQVTLSCSPISGHRSVSWYQQTPGQGLQFLFEYFSETQRNKGNFPGRFSGRQFSNSRSEMNVSTLELGDSALYLCASSTGTGGATNEKLFFGSGTQLSVL.

The chain's CDR3 is CASSSHPGGLKTFEQYF. For the CDR3, the DNA is TGTGCCAGCAGCTCCCACCCAGGAGGTCTCAAGACCTTCGAGCAGTACTTC. The chain joins TRBV11-2 to TRBJ2-7; possibly TRBD2 for D (5 bases). Per germline, CDR1 SGHAT and CDR2 FQNNGV. This CDR3 comprises 17 residues. The V end was cut by 4 bases, the J end by 6 bases, with 25 bases between.

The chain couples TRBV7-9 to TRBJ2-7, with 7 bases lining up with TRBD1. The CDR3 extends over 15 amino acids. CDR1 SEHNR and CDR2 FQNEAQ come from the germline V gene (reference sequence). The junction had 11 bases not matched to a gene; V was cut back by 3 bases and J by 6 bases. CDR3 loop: CASSLATGNLREQYF. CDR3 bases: TGTGCCAGCAGCTTGGCGACAGGGAACCTTCGCGAGCAGTACTTC. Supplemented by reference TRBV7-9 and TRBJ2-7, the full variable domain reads DTGVSQNPRHKITKRGQNVTFRCDPISEHNRLYWYRQTLGQGPEFLTYFQNEAQLEKSRLLSDRFSAERPKGSFSTLEIQRTEQGDSAMYLCASSLATGNLREQYFGPGTRLTVT.

The CDR3 sequence: CASSSAGWVYEQYF. The DNA of the CDR3 is TGTGCCAGCAGCTCCGCGGGGTGGGTCTACGAGCAGTACTTC. The chain has TRBV5-5 and TRBJ2-7, with D tentatively TRBD2 (6 bases). With 3 bases removed from V and 3 bases from J, the gap between germline ends came to 13 bases. Germline V lookup: CDR1 SGHKS, CDR2 YYEKEE (reference sequence). The CDR3 is made up of 14 amino acids.

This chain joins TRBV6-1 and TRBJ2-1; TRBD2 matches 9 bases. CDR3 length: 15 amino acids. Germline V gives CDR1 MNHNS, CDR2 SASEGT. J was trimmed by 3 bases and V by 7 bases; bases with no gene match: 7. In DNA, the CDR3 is TGTGCCAGCATCACAGCGGGAGGCCTCTACAATGAGCAGTTCTTC. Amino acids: CASITAGGLYNEQFF.

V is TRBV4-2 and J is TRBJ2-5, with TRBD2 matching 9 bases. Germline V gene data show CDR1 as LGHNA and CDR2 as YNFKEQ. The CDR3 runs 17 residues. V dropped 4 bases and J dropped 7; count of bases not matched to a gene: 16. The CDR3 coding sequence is TGTGCCAGCAGCCCGACTAGCGGAAGTCCCTATCCAGGGACCCAGTACTTC. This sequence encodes CASSPTSGSPYPGTQYF.

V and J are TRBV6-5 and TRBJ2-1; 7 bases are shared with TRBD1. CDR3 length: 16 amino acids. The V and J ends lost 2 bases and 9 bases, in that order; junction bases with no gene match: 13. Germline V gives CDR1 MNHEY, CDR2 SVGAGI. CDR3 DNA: TGTGCCAGCAGTTACGATTCGGCAGGGGGATCTGGTGAGCAGTTCTTC. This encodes CASSYDSAGGSGEQFF.

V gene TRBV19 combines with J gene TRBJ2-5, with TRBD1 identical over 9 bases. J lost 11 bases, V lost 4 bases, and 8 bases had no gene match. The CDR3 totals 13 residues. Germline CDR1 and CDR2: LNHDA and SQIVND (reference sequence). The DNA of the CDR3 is TGTGCCAGTAGTAACAGGGGGCTACTGGAGCAGTACTTC. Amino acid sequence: CASSNRGLLEQYF.

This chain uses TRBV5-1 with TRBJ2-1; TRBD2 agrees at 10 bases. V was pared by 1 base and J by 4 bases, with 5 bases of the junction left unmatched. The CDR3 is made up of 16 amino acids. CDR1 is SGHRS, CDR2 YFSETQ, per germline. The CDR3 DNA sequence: TGCGCCAGCAGCTTGACTAGCGGGGATGGGTACAATGAGCAGTTCTTC. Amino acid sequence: CASSLTSGDGYNEQFF.

CDR3 in amino acids: CASSLGFTSDAGELFF. The CDR3 nucleotides read TGTGCCAGCAGCTTAGGGTTTACTAGCGACGCCGGGGAGCTGTTTTTT. The V gene is TRBV7-9, the J gene TRBJ2-2; 7 bases are shared with TRBD2. The CDR3 is 16 amino acids. Germline lookup yields CDR1 SEHNR and CDR2 FQNEAQ (reference sequence). Trimming at V came to 1 base and at J to 6 bases, leaving 8 bases not matched to a gene.

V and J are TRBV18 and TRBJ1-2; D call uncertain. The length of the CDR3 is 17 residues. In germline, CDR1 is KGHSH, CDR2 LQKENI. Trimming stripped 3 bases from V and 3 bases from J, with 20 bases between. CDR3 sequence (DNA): TGTGCCAGCTCACCCCCGCCGGGTAGAGCGTTCCACTATGGCTACACCTTC. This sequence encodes CASSPPPGRAFHYGYTF.

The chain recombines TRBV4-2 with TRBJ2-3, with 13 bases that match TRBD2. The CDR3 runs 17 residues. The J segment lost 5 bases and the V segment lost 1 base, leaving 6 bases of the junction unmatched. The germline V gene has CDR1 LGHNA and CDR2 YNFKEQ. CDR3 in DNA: TGTGCCAGCAGCCAAGCTGGGACTAGCGGGAATAAAGATACGCAGTATTTT. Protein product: CASSQAGTSGNKDTQYF.